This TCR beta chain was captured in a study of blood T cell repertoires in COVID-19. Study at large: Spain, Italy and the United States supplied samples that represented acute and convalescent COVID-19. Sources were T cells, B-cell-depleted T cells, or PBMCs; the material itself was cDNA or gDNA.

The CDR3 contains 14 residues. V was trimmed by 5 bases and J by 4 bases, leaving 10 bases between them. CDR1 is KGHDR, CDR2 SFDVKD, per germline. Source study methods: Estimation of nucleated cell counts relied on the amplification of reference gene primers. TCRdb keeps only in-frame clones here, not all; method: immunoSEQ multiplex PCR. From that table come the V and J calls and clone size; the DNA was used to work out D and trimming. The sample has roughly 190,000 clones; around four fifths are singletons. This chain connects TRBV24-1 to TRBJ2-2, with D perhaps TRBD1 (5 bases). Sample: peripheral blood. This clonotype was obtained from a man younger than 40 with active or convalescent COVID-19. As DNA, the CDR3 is TGTGCCACCAGTGGCCAGGGAAGCACCGGGGAGCTGTTTTTT. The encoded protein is CATSGQGSTGELFF.